These 11 T cell receptor beta chains were sequenced from one sample in a study of spatial heterogeneity in lung cancer. The sample's time point: sample taken at primary tumor resection. Their antigen targets remain unknown. TCRdb re-analysed the 5' RACE reads in MiXCR, keeping a single row per CDR3 protein. The data show 4,000 or so distinct CDR3 sequences, roughly 8.6% seen once. Study-wide results and caveats: In tumors, expanded intratumoral alpha and beta TCR counts tracked mutation counts.

The material was lung tumor tissue, obtained at surgery. All receptors come from a male donor with early-stage non-small cell lung cancer.

This clonotype was counted at least ten times. The chain is built from TRBV27 and TRBJ2-1, with TRBD2 matching over 10 bases. This CDR3 comprises 13 residues. Germline lookup yields CDR1 MNHEY and CDR2 SMNVEV (reference sequence). Unmatched junction bases numbered 4, after V lost 6 bases and J lost 8 bases. CDR3 nucleotides: TGTGCCAGCAGCCAGCGGGAGGGTTATGAGCAGTTCTTC. Its translation: CASSQREGYEQFF.

Judged by abundance, this clonotype is medium-sized. The chain uses TRBV24-1 and TRBJ2-3; D is unresolved. Germline V gene data show CDR1 as KGHDR and CDR2 as SFDVKD. V was cut by 2 bases and J by 9 bases, with 11 bases left in between. The length of the CDR3 is 13 residues. The CDR3 bases are TGTGCCACCAGTGATTCCCTGAGTCCGACGCAGTATTTT. Its protein is CATSDSLSPTQYF.

This clonotype is classed as medium-sized (0.01 to 0.1%). The chain employs TRBV28 and TRBJ1-4; D not certain. CDR3 size: 11 residues. Trimming left V 7 bases short and J 5 bases short, with 5 bases between. The germline gives CDR1 MDHEN, CDR2 SYDVKM. CDR3 region: CASTLNEKLFF. CDR3 coding DNA: TGTGCCAGCACCCTGAATGAAAAACTGTTTTTT.

The gene calls are TRBV4-3 and TRBJ2-1; 8 bases agree with TRBD1. Germline CDR1 and CDR2: LGHNA and YSLEER. Germline trimming cut 2 bases from V and 10 bases from J; bases unmatched to any gene: 4. The CDR3 runs to 13 residues. CDR3 loop: CASSQPDRDEQFF. The CDR3 nucleotides are TGCGCCAGCAGCCAACCGGACAGGGACGAGCAGTTCTTC.

This clonotype is classed as medium-sized. The chain joins TRBV12-3 or TRBV12-4 to TRBJ2-1; a weak D match, TRBD1 (5 bases). The CDR3 extends over 15 amino acids. V was shortened by 6 bases and J by 7 bases, with 19 bases between the two germline ends. The CDR3 here is CASSRSLYGANEQFF. CDR3 bases: TGTGCCAGCAGCCGCAGCCTCTATGGGGCGAATGAGCAGTTCTTC.

Judged by abundance, this clonotype is medium-sized. The gene calls are TRBV24-1 and TRBJ2-1; 8 positions match TRBD2. The CDR3 covers 16 residues. CDR1 and CDR2 from the germline V gene are KGHDR and SFDVKD. V lost 3 bases, J lost 6 bases, and 9 bases stayed unmatched. CDR3 nucleotide sequence: TGTGCCACCAGTGATGCCCTCCCCCGGGGGGGCAATGAGCAGTTCTTC. It is translated as CATSDALPRGGNEQFF.

By share of the sample, this clonotype is medium-sized (0.01 to 0.1%). The chain recombines TRBV7-2 with TRBJ2-2, with 8 bases matching TRBD1. Germline loops: CDR1 SGHTA, CDR2 FQGNSA. The CDR3 totals 16 residues. The V and J ends lost 5 bases and 4 bases, in that order; junction bases with no gene match: 9. The CDR3 sequence is CASSVTGTGGTGELFF. The CDR3 nucleotides read TGTGCCAGCAGCGTCACCGGGACAGGAGGCACCGGGGAGCTGTTTTTT.

The chain has TRBV20-1 and TRBJ1-1, with 9 bases that match TRBD1. Germline V gene lookup returns CDR1 DFQATT and CDR2 SNEGSKA (reference sequence). The V segment lost 4 bases and the J segment 13 bases; nucleotides outside the gene matches: 4. The CDR3 runs to 10 residues. The CDR3 is CSAKGTGFFF. In DNA, the CDR3 is TGCAGTGCTAAGGGGACAGGGTTTTTCTTT.

This clonotype is medium-sized within its sample. The chain uses TRBV7-9 and TRBJ1-6, with TRBD1 as a possible D gene (5 bases). The CDR3 has 15 amino acids. V lost 1 base, J lost 5 bases, and 9 bases lay in between. Germline V CDR1 and CDR2: SEHNR, FQNEAQ (reference sequence). The CDR3 coding sequence is TGTGCCAGCAGCTTAGGCGACAGACATAATTCACCCCTCCACTTT. Its translation is CASSLGDRHNSPLHF.

This clonotype has just a few counts. V and J are TRBV6-5 and TRBJ2-6; D gene unclear. Looked up from germline, CDR1 is MNHEY and CDR2 is SVGAGI. The CDR3 loop spans 14 amino acids. Trimming cost V 6 bases and J 0 bases, with 6 bases left between them. CDR3 DNA: TGTGCCAGCAGCCGGGTCTCTGGGGCCAACGTCCTGACTTTC. Amino acids: CASSRVSGANVLTF.

By sample fraction, this clonotype is medium-sized. Written as DNA, the CDR3 is TGTGCCAGCAGTCCCGGGACTACGACCACCGGGGAGCTGTTTTTT. Translation: CASSPGTTTTGELFF. The rearrangement uses TRBV9 and TRBJ2-2; 7 positions match TRBD2. Trimming took 5 bases from V and 4 from J; bases not matched to a gene: 8. In germline, CDR1 is SGDLS, CDR2 YYNGEE. The CDR3 runs to 15 residues.